This entry lists 16 T cell receptor beta chains sequenced from one sample in a study of tumor-infiltrating lymphocytes in primary liver carcinoma. Unsorted bulk tissue, roughly 20-33 mg of it, served as the source for co-extraction of RNA and DNA. TCR beta cDNA was reverse-transcribed from about 0.45 ug of total RNA. The reaction used a constant-region primer and ProtoScript II reverse transcriptase. Sequencing libraries for TCR beta derived from three nested multiplex PCR rounds that used slightly modified ARM-PCR. Rounds one and two of PCR, each of 9 to 11 cycles, were primed with TRBV1-TRBV30 forward primers and a C-beta reverse primer. TCRdb passed the multiplex PCR reads through MiXCR, listing each CDR3 protein once. In the table there are 100,000 or so distinct CDR3 sequences, 55% to 70% of which are singletons. The sequenced material came from liver tumor tissue from sampling region 5. Subset noted: tumor region T5, tumor centre. The receptor source for this set is a woman aged 55-69 years with primary liver carcinoma and hepatitis B virus infection.

The genes are TRBV12-3 or TRBV12-4 and TRBJ2-7, with D possibly being TRBD2 (6 bases). The length of the CDR3 is 15 residues. Trimming removed 1 base from V and 5 bases from J, with 15 bases in between. The CDR3 coding sequence is TGTGCCAGCAGTTTAGTAGGAGGGAGTACCGACGAGCAGTACTTC. It specifies CASSLVGGSTDEQYF.

About this clonotype: Likely a read error: the CDR3 ends without its conserved phenylalanine or tryptophan. The CDR3 sequence is CTSNLVPTGAYEQYL. The CDR3 DNA is TGTACCAGCAACTTAGTCCCGACAGGGGCCTACGAGCAGTACTTA. This chain uses TRBV11-2 with TRBJ2-7; TRBD1 matches at 8 bases. The V gene's germline CDR1 is SGHAT and CDR2 FQNNGV. This CDR3 is built from 15 residues.

Regarding this clonotype: The junction differs from germline at one of its ends, possibly a read error. The chain recombines TRBV29-1 with TRBJ1-2; 9 bases align to TRBD1. CDR1 and CDR2 (germline): SQVTM, ANQGSEA. There are 12 residues in the CDR3. The CDR3 coding sequence is TGCAGTATTGAGGACAGGGGCTATGGCTACACGTTC. Its protein is CSIEDRGYGYTF.

This clonotype was detected ten times or more. This could be a read error, since a much larger clone is one nucleotide away. This chain connects TRBV11-2 to TRBJ2-1; TRBD2 matches 7 bases. The germline CDR1 and CDR2 sequences are SGHAT and FQNNGV. The CDR3 extends over 15 amino acids. DNA of the CDR3: TGTGCCAGCAGCTTAGGACTAGCAGAATACAATGAGCCGTTCTTC. Translation: CASSLGLAEYNEPFF.

Details on this clonotype: An end of the junction differs from the germline gene, which may be a read error. The chain uses TRBV5-6 and TRBJ2-7, with 7 nucleotides matching TRBD2. Germline V gene data show CDR1 as SGHDT and CDR2 as YYEEEE. The CDR3 runs to 16 residues. For the CDR3, the DNA is TGTGCCAGCAGCTTGGCGGGACTGGCGGGAGTGGGCGAGCTGTACTTC. It yields the protein CASSLAGLAGVGELYF.

In regard to this clonotype: This clone may be a read error of a much larger clone one base away. The chain combines TRBV7-9 with TRBJ2-2; 10 bases agree with TRBD2. Germline V lookup: CDR1 SEHNR, CDR2 FQNEAQ (reference sequence). CDR3 length: 18 residues. V was pared by 7 bases and J by 2 bases, with 13 bases of the junction left unmatched. CDR3 coding DNA: TGTGCCAGCAACTTTTCCCTAGCGGGAGTTGAAAACACCGGGGAGCTGTTTTTT. Amino acids: CASNFSLAGVENTGELFF.

To note about this clonotype: At one of its ends the junction is not consistent with the germline gene, which may arise from a read error. The chain recombines TRBV5-1 with TRBJ2-5; 7 nucleotides line up with TRBD1. Germline assignment: CDR1 SGHRS and CDR2 YFSETQ. CDR3 length equals 13 residues. The DNA of the CDR3 is TGTGCCAGCAAGCAGGGGGTGAAAGAGACCCAGTACTTC. Its translation: CASKQGVKETQYF.

Remarks on this clonotype: Since no conserved phenylalanine or tryptophan closes the CDR3, a read error is the likely cause. The chain is built from TRBV11-2 and TRBJ2-4; D remains ambiguous. CDR3 length equals 15 residues. Germline CDR1 SGHAT, CDR2 FQNNGV. The CDR3 reads CASSLVGAPKNTQYS. As DNA, the CDR3 is TGTGCCAGCAGCTTAGTAGGAGCCCCCAAAAACACTCAGTACTCC.

This clonotype was detected only once. Sequence at one end of the junction differs from germline and may be a read error. The rearrangement uses TRBV10-3 and TRBJ2-5; 7 bases fit TRBD2. Germline assignment: CDR1 ENHRY and CDR2 SYGVKD. This CDR3 spans 14 amino acids. The CDR3 DNA is TGTGCCGTCAGTCCTAGCGGAAAGGGTGAGACCCAGTACTTC. Translated: CAVSPSGKGETQYF.

To note about this clonotype: The junction and the germline gene differ at one end; a read error may be behind it. This chain joins TRBV11-1 and TRBJ2-3, with 7 bases that match TRBD2. There are 14 residues in the CDR3. CDR1 is SGHAT, CDR2 FQDESV, per germline (reference sequence). Here the CDR3 DNA reads TGTGCCAGCATCTCAAGGCAACGTGCGGGAGAGTTTCACTTT. Amino acids: CASISRQRAGEFHF.

The V and J genes are TRBV20-1 and TRBJ2-1, with 11 bases identical to TRBD2. V shed 0 bases, J shed 1 base, and the junction held 5 bases outside the gene matches. CDR1 DFQATT and CDR2 SNEGSKA come from the germline V gene (reference sequence). The CDR3 is 17 amino acids. For the CDR3, the DNA is TGCAGTGCTAGAGACCCGGGACTAGCGGTTTCCTACAATGAGCAGTTCTTC. Amino acid sequence: CSARDPGLAVSYNEQFF.

The genes are TRBV7-9 and TRBJ2-3; no firm D call. The germline gives CDR1 SEHNR, CDR2 FQNEAQ (reference sequence). Trimming left V 0 bases short and J 2 bases short, with 27 bases between. This CDR3 contains 21 residues. CDR3: CASSLASRNSGENYLTDTQYF. The CDR3 DNA is TGTGCCAGCAGCTTAGCGTCGCGGAACAGTGGGGAAAACTACCTCACAGATACGCAGTATTTT.

Regarding this clonotype: This may come from a read error, since a much larger clone is one base off. V gene TRBV30 combines with J gene TRBJ2-2; D gene ambiguous. The CDR3 extends over 13 amino acids. V lost 0 bases, J lost 3 bases, and 5 bases lay in between. Germline CDR1 and CDR2: GTSNPN and SVGIG (reference sequence). CDR3 DNA: TGTGCCTGGAGTGTGACCGACACCGGGGAGCTGTTTTTT. It yields the protein CAWSVTDTGELFF.

In this sample, this clonotype turned up many times. The chain uses TRBV12-3 or TRBV12-4 and TRBJ1-1; TRBD1 might be the D (5 bases). This CDR3 spans 16 amino acids. V dropped 5 bases and J dropped 2 bases, with 18 bases sitting between them. The CDR3 bases are TGTGCCAGCAGTCACCCAGAGGGGCAAATAAACACTGAAGCTTTCTTT. This codes for CASSHPEGQINTEAFF.

On this clonotype itself: At one boundary the junction diverges from the germline segment, which might be a read error. V gene TRBV11-2 combines with J gene TRBJ2-5, with 8 bases lining up with TRBD2. The CDR3 has 15 residues. In germline, CDR1 is SGHAT, CDR2 FQNNGV. The CDR3 region is CASSLAGLDQETQYF. CDR3 coding DNA: TGTGCCAGTAGCTTAGCGGGACTAGACCAAGAGACTCAGTACTTC.

Ten or more counts support this clonotype. A single base separates this from a much larger clone, so it may be a read error. The conserved phenylalanine or tryptophan normally closing the CDR3 is absent here, so this likely arose from a read error. The chain uses TRBV11-3 and TRBJ2-3, with D hard to call. The CDR3 has 15 residues. Trimming pared 1 base from V and 0 bases from J, leaving 8 bases between. Germline V gives CDR1 SGHNT, CDR2 YENEEA. Here the CDR3 reads CASSLVAESTDTQYL. In DNA, the CDR3 is TGTGCCAGCAGCTTAGTGGCCGAGAGCACAGATACGCAGTATCTT.